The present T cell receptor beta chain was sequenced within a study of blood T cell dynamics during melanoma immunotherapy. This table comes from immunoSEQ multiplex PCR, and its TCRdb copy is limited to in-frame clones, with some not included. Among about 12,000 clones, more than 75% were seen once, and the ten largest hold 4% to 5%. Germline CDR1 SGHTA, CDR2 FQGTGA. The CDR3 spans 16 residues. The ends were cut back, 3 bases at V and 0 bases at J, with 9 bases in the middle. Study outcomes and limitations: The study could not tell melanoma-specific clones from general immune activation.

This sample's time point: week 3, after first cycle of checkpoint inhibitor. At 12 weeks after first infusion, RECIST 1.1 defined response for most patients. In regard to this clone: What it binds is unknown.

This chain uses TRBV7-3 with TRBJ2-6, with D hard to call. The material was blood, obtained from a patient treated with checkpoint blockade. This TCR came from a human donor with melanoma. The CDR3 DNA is TGTGCCAGCAGCTTTGACCGGACCTCTGGGGCCAACGTCCTGACTTTC. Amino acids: CASSFDRTSGANVLTF.